Shown below are 29 T cell receptor beta chains from a single sample sequenced in a study of beta chain features in type 1 diabetes. General study results and limits: Among all four CD4+ subsets, Type 1 diabetes patients had TCRB CDR3s that were moderately but significantly shorter.

What these receptors recognize is not known. Since all of the isolated RNA was reverse transcribed, expressed TCRB transcripts were what got sequenced. The protocol was immunoSEQ multiplex PCR, while the TCRdb copy is restricted to in-frame clones and leaves out a portion. The sample holds around 180,000 clones; 7% to 9% are singletons and the top ten take 0.5%. Input material: central memory CD4+ T cells from blood. All receptors derive from a man aged 18 to 29 with type 1 diabetes.

This chain joins TRBV5-6 and TRBJ2-5; 10 nucleotides line up with TRBD1. V gave up 2 bases and J gave up 2 bases; unmatched junction bases: 3. Germline-derived CDR1 and CDR2 are SGHDT and YYEEEE. The CDR3 is made up of 15 amino acids. The DNA for the CDR3 is TGTGCCAGCAGCTTAGGGACAGGGGTACAAGAGACCCAGTACTTC. It is translated as CASSLGTGVQETQYF.

The sample holds a few counts of this clone. The gene calls are TRBV15 and TRBJ2-7, with 9 bases matching TRBD1. The CDR3 has 15 residues. The V gene end was trimmed by 3 bases and the J gene end by 4 bases; junction bases not matched to a gene: 7. From germline, CDR1 is LNHNV and CDR2 YYDKDF (reference sequence). DNA of the CDR3: TGTGCCACCAGCAGTGAACCGGGACAGGGTTACGAGCAGTACTTC. It is translated as CATSSEPGQGYEQYF.

This clone was seen only a few times. V and J are TRBV18 and TRBJ2-7, with D possibly being TRBD1 (6 bases). CDR3 size: 15 residues. Germline CDR1 reads KGHSH; CDR2 reads LQKENI. The V gene lost 3 bases and the J gene lost 0 bases, with 12 bases spanning the gap. The CDR3: CASSPTGQPSYEQYF. CDR3 DNA sequence: TGTGCCAGCTCACCGACCGGACAGCCCTCCTACGAGCAGTACTTC.

This clone was picked up a small number of times. The chain couples TRBV14 to TRBJ2-4, with D perhaps matching TRBD2 (6 bases). The germline CDR1 and CDR2 sequences are SGHDN and FVKESK. V lost 1 base to trimming and J lost 9 bases, with 10 bases between them. The CDR3 is made up of 13 amino acids. The CDR3, as DNA: TGTGCCAGCAGCCAAGGACTAGAGCGCATTCAGTACTTC. It translates to CASSQGLERIQYF.

The chain couples TRBV29-1 to TRBJ1-2; 10 bases align to TRBD1. Looked up from germline, CDR1 is SQVTM and CDR2 is ANQGSEA. The CDR3 consists of 16 residues. The V gene end was trimmed by 3 bases and the J gene end by 3 bases; junction bases not matched to a gene: 10. The chain's CDR3 is CSVDSRDRGLDYGYTF. The CDR3 coding sequence is TGCAGCGTTGATTCCCGGGACAGGGGCCTTGACTATGGCTACACCTTC.

The chain couples TRBV5-1 to TRBJ1-1; no definite D call. From germline, CDR1 is SGHRS and CDR2 YFSETQ. The CDR3 consists of 12 residues. The V end lost 6 bases, the J end lost 1 base, and 7 bases lay between the germline ends. The CDR3 sequence: CASKAGNTEAFF. The CDR3 nucleotides are TGCGCCAGCAAAGCCGGGAACACTGAAGCTTTCTTT.

There are a few counts of this clone. The sample carries other DNA sequences with the same CDR3. The chain recombines TRBV9 with TRBJ2-3, with 10 bases that match TRBD2. The junction had 4 bases not matched to a gene; V was cut back by 1 base and J by 2 bases. This CDR3 has 16 residues. Germline CDR1 reads SGDLS; CDR2 reads YYNGEE. CDR3 sequence (DNA): TGTGCCAGCAGCGTAAGAGCGGGGGGGCTCACAGATACGCAGTATTTT. This encodes CASSVRAGGLTDTQYF.

In this sample, this clone turned up many times. The chain employs TRBV19 and TRBJ2-3, with TRBD2 matching over 12 bases. The ends lost 7 bases at V and 3 bases at J; junction bases unmatched: 2. This CDR3 has 14 residues. CDR1 LNHDA and CDR2 SQIVND come from the germline V gene (reference sequence). CDR3 amino acids: CASTSGRGTDTQYF. The CDR3 DNA follows: TGTGCCAGTACTAGCGGGAGGGGAACAGATACGCAGTATTTT.

This clone has a handful of counts. The rearrangement uses TRBV6-6 and TRBJ2-1, with 7 bases aligning to TRBD1. The J segment lost 6 bases and the V segment lost 6 bases, leaving 11 bases of the junction unmatched. This CDR3 has 15 amino acids. The germline gives CDR1 MNHNY, CDR2 SVGAGI (reference sequence). The DNA of the CDR3 is TGTGCCAGCAGGACCGACAGGGTACTGGGCAATGAGCAGTTCTTC. Protein sequence: CASRTDRVLGNEQFF.

Only a few counts were recorded for this clone. The chain employs TRBV2 and TRBJ2-7; 7 nucleotides match TRBD1. Germline CDR1 is SNHLY and CDR2 is FYNNEI. This CDR3 has 14 residues. Losses at the gene ends were 8 bases for V and 1 base for J; bases not matched to a gene: 8. The CDR3, as DNA: TGTGCCAGCCTTCGACAGGGCATATCCTACGAGCAGTACTTC. Translated, it gives CASLRQGISYEQYF.

This clone was observed a few times. The gene calls are TRBV7-9 and TRBJ1-2, with D unresolved. The CDR3 totals 15 residues. CDR1 and CDR2 (germline): SEHNR, FQNEAQ (reference sequence). V lost 3 bases to trimming and J lost 7 bases, with 18 bases between them. CDR3 region: CASSLESHWNLGYTF. DNA for the CDR3: TGTGCCAGCAGCTTGGAGTCACATTGGAACCTTGGCTACACCTTC.

V is TRBV18 and J is TRBJ2-5; D possibly corresponds to TRBD2 (5 bases). Germline V CDR1 and CDR2: KGHSH, LQKENI. V was clipped by 4 bases and J by 3 bases, with 15 bases between them. The CDR3 extends over 15 amino acids. The CDR3, as DNA: TGTGCCAGCTCACACGGTGGGAGCAGAAAAGAGACCCAGTACTTC. Its translation is CASSHGGSRKETQYF.

V and J are TRBV5-1 and TRBJ2-1, with a weak D call TRBD2 (6 bases). This CDR3 contains 15 residues. V lost 6 bases, J lost 0 bases, and 13 bases lay in between. Germline V gene sequence: CDR1 SGHRS, CDR2 YFSETQ. CDR3 residues: CASTKGGASYNEQFF. CDR3 DNA sequence: TGCGCCAGCACAAAAGGCGGGGCCTCCTACAATGAGCAGTTCTTC.

This clone was observed a handful of times. V usage is TRBV28 and J usage is TRBJ2-2; D possibly corresponds to TRBD2 (5 bases). The CDR3 length is 17 residues. Germline CDR1 and CDR2: MDHEN and SYDVKM. Trimming took 1 base from V and 5 from J, leaving 17 bases between them. The CDR3 reads CASSLLRRRGTTGELFF. The CDR3 DNA sequence: TGTGCCAGCAGTTTATTGCGTCGCCGGGGAACAACCGGGGAGCTGTTTTTT.

This clone has more than one count but fewer than ten. This rearrangement joins TRBV28 to TRBJ1-2; possible D gene TRBD1, 5 bases. This CDR3 comprises 14 residues. V was trimmed by 6 bases and J by 1 base, leaving 12 bases between them. Germline assignment: CDR1 MDHEN and CDR2 SYDVKM. CDR3 region: CASRVVRGNYGYTF. The CDR3 nucleotides are TGTGCCAGCAGAGTCGTAAGGGGTAACTATGGCTACACCTTC.

This clone was detected only a few times. V is TRBV2 and J is TRBJ2-1; 8 nucleotides align to TRBD2. Looked up from germline, CDR1 is SNHLY and CDR2 is FYNNEI. CDR3 length: 15 amino acids. The V and J ends lost 4 bases and 5 bases, in that order; junction bases with no gene match: 7. This chain's CDR3 is CASSVDLRGDNEQFF. The DNA for the CDR3 is TGTGCCAGCAGTGTTGACTTGCGGGGGGACAATGAGCAGTTCTTC.

This clone was counted only a few times. The V call is TRBV5-4, the J call TRBJ2-1; 12 bases are a match to TRBD2. Germline-derived CDR1 and CDR2 are SGHNT and YYREEE (reference sequence). This CDR3 region has 15 residues. With V trimmed by 1 base and J by 6 bases, 2 bases remained unmatched. The CDR3 nucleotides read TGTGCCAGCAGCTTGACTAGCGGGGGGACCAATGAGCAGTTCTTC. Its protein product is CASSLTSGGTNEQFF.

In its sample, this clone was seen a few times. The chain combines TRBV11-2 with TRBJ1-1; D might be TRBD1 (6 bases). Looked up from germline, CDR1 is SGHAT and CDR2 is FQNNGV. The CDR3 length is 14 residues. V gave up 0 bases and J gave up 6 bases, with 11 bases separating them. This CDR3 reads CASSLETGLSEAFF. Here the CDR3 DNA reads TGTGCCAGCAGCTTAGAAACAGGGCTTTCTGAAGCTTTCTTT. Looking up the rest from reference TRBV11-2 and TRBJ1-1 gives the full variable domain: EAGVAQSPRYKIIEKRQSVAFWCNPISGHATLYWYQQILGQGPKLLIQFQNNGVVDDSQLPKDRFSAERLKGVDSTLKIQPAKLEDSAVYLCASSLETGLSEAFFGQGTRLTVV.

This clone was found a few times. The rearrangement joins TRBV27 to TRBJ2-7, with 12 bases matching TRBD2. The germline V gene encodes CDR1 MNHEY and CDR2 SMNVEV (reference sequence). Trimming took 4 bases from V and 9 from J; bases not matched to a gene: 7. This CDR3 comprises 14 residues. The CDR3 protein is CASSSGLAGRRQYF. CDR3 in DNA: TGTGCCAGCAGTTCGGGACTAGCGGGCCGGAGGCAGTACTTC.

Only a few counts were recorded for this clone. CDR3 amino acids: CASSLAGGGLETQYF. The CDR3 nucleotides read TGTGCCAGCAGCTTAGCGGGAGGGGGGCTGGAGACCCAGTACTTC. The chain couples TRBV28 to TRBJ2-5; 11 bases align to TRBD2. V lost 6 bases, J lost 5 bases, and 8 bases stayed unmatched. The CDR3 sequence is 15 residues long. Germline-derived CDR1 and CDR2 are MDHEN and SYDVKM.

This clone was seen a few times. The chain employs TRBV15 and TRBJ2-5, with D tentatively TRBD1 (6 bases). Germline CDR1 and CDR2: LNHNV and YYDKDF (reference sequence). Trimming left V 0 bases short and J 2 bases short, with 13 bases between. The CDR3 consists of 16 residues. The CDR3 sequence is CATSRDLAGAQETQYF. CDR3 bases: TGTGCCACCAGCAGAGATTTGGCAGGGGCACAAGAGACCCAGTACTTC.

The rearrangement uses TRBV30 and TRBJ1-2; possibly TRBD1 for D (6 bases). The CDR3 is 14 amino acids. Trimming left V 5 bases short and J 0 bases short, with 13 bases between. Germline V gene data show CDR1 as GTSNPN and CDR2 as SVGIG (reference sequence). The CDR3 region has the DNA TGTGCCTGGTCGAGGACAGAAGCTAACTATGGCTACACCTTC. Translation: CAWSRTEANYGYTF.

The DNA of the CDR3 is TGTGCCCCTACAGGGGGGGCCGAGGGACGCTCCTACGAGCAGTACTTC. Amino acid sequence: CAPTGGAEGRSYEQYF. This chain links TRBV5-6 with TRBJ2-7, with D possibly TRBD1 on 8 matching bases. The CDR3 has 16 residues. V was pared by 10 bases and J by 0 bases, with 23 bases between. The germline V gene has CDR1 SGHDT and CDR2 YYEEEE. The full variable domain, rest sourced from reference TRBV5-6 and TRBJ2-7, is DAGVTQSPTHLIKTRGQQVTLRCSPKSGHDTVSWYQQALGQGPQFIFQYYEEEERQRGNFPDRFSGHQFPNYSSELNVNALLLGDSALYLCAPTGGAEGRSYEQYFGPGTRLTVT.

This clone was seen more than once but under ten times. The CDR3 DNA reads as TGTGCCAGCAGTTTAAGGGGTGGCTATGGCTACACCTTC. Protein product: CASSLRGGYGYTF. The rearrangement links TRBV28 to TRBJ1-2; possible D gene TRBD1, 5 bases. Per germline, CDR1 MDHEN and CDR2 SYDVKM. This CDR3 has 13 residues. V was pared by 2 bases and J by 4 bases, with 8 bases between.

This clone was observed a handful of times. The rearrangement uses TRBV11-2 and TRBJ2-5, with 11 positions matching TRBD2. J lost 14 bases, V lost 1 base, and 6 bases had no gene match. The length of the CDR3 is 13 residues. Germline values: CDR1 SGHAT, CDR2 FQNNGV. DNA of the CDR3: TGTGCCAGCAGCTTAGCACTAGCGGGAGTACCCTACTTC. Its translation is CASSLALAGVPYF.

The chain couples TRBV7-2 to TRBJ2-1; 7 positions agree with TRBD2. Germline CDR1 and CDR2: SGHTA and FQGNSA. Trimming at V came to 3 bases and at J to 7 bases, leaving 3 bases not matched to a gene. The CDR3 has 13 amino acids. This chain's CDR3 is CASSLAGGNEQFF. CDR3 DNA sequence: TGTGCCAGCAGCTTGGCCGGGGGGAATGAGCAGTTCTTC.

About this clone itself: This CDR3 is also generated by other DNA sequences in the sample. The V call is TRBV7-2, the J call TRBJ2-7; D gene ambiguous. The V end was cut by 5 bases, the J end by 3 bases, with 5 bases between. Germline CDR1 SGHTA, CDR2 FQGNSA. CDR3 length: 11 amino acids. CDR3 residues: CASSLYYEQYF. The CDR3 coding sequence is TGTGCCAGCAGCCTATACTACGAGCAGTACTTC.

CDR3: CASSLLASGSYEQYF. The CDR3 coding sequence is TGTGCCAGCAGTTTATTGGCTAGCGGGAGCTACGAGCAGTACTTC. The chain carries TRBV28 and TRBJ2-7, with 10 bases aligning to TRBD2. Per the germline V gene, CDR1 is MDHEN and CDR2 is SYDVKM. Unmatched junction bases numbered 3, after V lost 1 base and J lost 3 bases. This CDR3 is built from 15 residues.

This clone was detected only a few times. This specimen includes other DNA sequences encoding the same CDR3. This chain's CDR3 is CASSPGQGYEQYF. Here the CDR3 DNA reads TGTGCCAGCAGCCCGGGACAGGGCTACGAGCAGTACTTC. This chain links TRBV7-2 with TRBJ2-7, with 9 bases fitting TRBD1. The CDR3 is 13 residues long. V shed 5 bases and J 3 bases; nucleotides not matched to a gene: 2. Germline lookup yields CDR1 SGHTA and CDR2 FQGNSA.